One sample yielded the 21 T cell receptor beta chains listed below, sequenced in a study of cytomegalovirus exposure and HLA in healthy donors (dated by TCRdb to 2016 to 2017). Libraries were prepared through the immunoSEQ multiplex PCR assay. The multiplex PCR relied on a mix of 60 forward primers for TCR Vbeta segments and 13 reverse primers for TCR Jbeta segments. Drawn from immuneACCESS, this table holds only the in-frame rearrangements with V and J called that TCRdb kept. Clones are partly lost; checked studies trace under half to an unresolved V gene and leave the rest unexplained. The sample table on file contains approximately 50,000 clones. About 6.1% of the sample goes to the ten largest clones. The sample consisted of PBMCs. Receptors originate from a male donor in good health and CMV-seropositive.

On this clone: The sample holds other DNA sequences that translate to the same CDR3. The CDR3 loop reads CAISEAMKMNTGELFF. Here the CDR3 DNA reads TGTGCCATCAGTGAGGCGATGAAAATGAACACCGGGGAGCTGTTTTTT. The chain recombines TRBV10-3 with TRBJ2-2; D not certain. CDR1 ENHRY and CDR2 SYGVKD come from the germline V gene. The CDR3 runs 16 residues. With 2 bases removed from V and 1 base from J, the gap between germline ends came to 11 bases.

The rearrangement links TRBV4-1 to TRBJ2-5, with 7 bases that match TRBD2. With the DNA end fitting TRBJ2-7 better, the J assignment may be wrong. Germline V lookup: CDR1 MGHRA, CDR2 YSYEKL. This CDR3 contains 15 residues. In DNA form, the CDR3 reads TGCGCCAGCAGACCCCATACCGGGGGAGGGTACGAGCAGTACTTC. Translating gives CASRPHTGGGYEQYF.

The chain is built from TRBV4-3 and TRBJ2-3; 10 bases map to TRBD2. Germline V lookup: CDR1 LGHNA, CDR2 YSLEER. V was clipped by 1 base and J by 5 bases; unmatched bases: 3. CDR3 length: 15 residues. The CDR3 protein is CASSQGVAGGDTQYF. The CDR3 coding sequence is TGCGCCAGCAGCCAAGGGGTAGCGGGGGGAGATACGCAGTATTTT.

This rearrangement joins TRBV20-1 to TRBJ1-1; possibly TRBD1 for D (6 bases). The ends were cut back, 5 bases at V and 7 bases at J, with 11 bases in the middle. Germline V gene lookup returns CDR1 DFQATT and CDR2 SNEGSKA (reference sequence). This CDR3 region has 11 residues. The CDR3 coding sequence is TGCAGTGCTGGGGGCGTGGGTGAAGCTTTCTTT. Residues: CSAGGVGEAFF.

The V and J genes are TRBV19 and TRBJ2-1, with 9 bases that match TRBD2. V gave up 4 bases and J gave up 8 bases; unmatched junction bases: 6. The CDR3 runs 14 residues. The germline V gene has CDR1 LNHDA and CDR2 SQIVND (reference sequence). The CDR3 sequence is CASSSLAGSHEQFF. The DNA for the CDR3 is TGTGCCAGTAGTAGCCTAGCGGGGTCTCATGAGCAGTTCTTC.

The gene calls are TRBV5-1 and TRBJ1-4; D not certain. The CDR3 spans 13 residues. Germline CDR1 SGHRS, CDR2 YFSETQ. V dropped 4 bases and J dropped 8 bases, with 12 bases sitting between them. The CDR3 reads CASSRGYGEKLFF. The CDR3 DNA reads TGCGCCAGCAGCCGGGGATATGGGGAAAAACTGTTTTTT.

This chain joins TRBV7-9 and TRBJ2-7; D not certain. Between the trimmed V and J ends, which lost 5 bases and 2 bases, there was a span of 7 bases. The CDR3 is made up of 12 amino acids. Germline CDR1 and CDR2: SEHNR and FQNEAQ (reference sequence). CDR3 protein: CASSPVAYEQYF. CDR3 sequence (DNA): TGTGCCAGCAGCCCGGTTGCCTACGAGCAGTACTTC.

The CDR3 is CASSGQGDTEAFF. Here the CDR3 DNA reads TGTGCCAGCAGCGGACAGGGGGACACTGAAGCTTTCTTT. The V gene is TRBV9, the J gene TRBJ1-1, with 9 bases lining up with TRBD1. The CDR3 length is 13 residues. CDR1 SGDLS and CDR2 YYNGEE come from the germline V gene. The V segment lost 3 bases and the J segment 3 bases; nucleotides outside the gene matches: 0.

The V gene is TRBV30, the J gene TRBJ1-4, with 9 bases fitting TRBD1. J was trimmed by 8 bases and V by 1 base; bases with no gene match: 5. Germline-derived CDR1 and CDR2 are GTSNPN and SVGIG (reference sequence). This CDR3 region has 14 residues. For the CDR3, the DNA is TGTGCCTGGAGTGGGGGACAGGGAGCCGAAAAACTGTTTTTT. Its protein is CAWSGGQGAEKLFF. The whole variable domain, filled in from reference TRBV30 and TRBJ1-4, reads SQTIHQWPATLVQPVGSPLSLECTVEGTSNPNLYWYRQAAGRGLQLLFYSVGIGQISSEVPQNLSASRPQDRQFILSSKKLLLSDSGFYLCAWSGGQGAEKLFFGSGTQLSVL.

V is TRBV21-1 and J is TRBJ2-2; the table's D call of TRBD1 was not tested on the DNA. TRBV21-1 is classified as a pseudogene. The CDR3 is made up of 20 amino acids. The CDR3 sequence: CASSKVSPHRRDREKGELFF. The CDR3 coding sequence is TGTGCCAGCAGCAAAGTGAGTCCGCACCGGCGGGACAGGGAAAAAGGGGAGCTGTTTTTT.

J is TRBJ2-5 and V is TRBV27, with 9 bases matching TRBD2. The CDR3 loop spans 14 amino acids. The germline V gene has CDR1 MNHEY and CDR2 SMNVEV (reference sequence). The ends lost 3 bases at V and 5 bases at J; junction bases unmatched: 4. Here the CDR3 DNA reads TGTGCCAGCAGTTTTGTAGCGGGAGTCGAGACCCAGTACTTC. It specifies CASSFVAGVETQYF.

The chain combines TRBV4-2 with TRBJ2-3; 9 nucleotides match TRBD2. With V trimmed by 0 bases and J by 4 bases, 5 bases remained unmatched. The CDR3 covers 16 residues. Germline-derived CDR1 and CDR2 are LGHNA and YNFKEQ. The CDR3 reads CASSQDVSGGPDTQYF. CDR3 DNA sequence: TGTGCCAGCAGCCAAGATGTTAGCGGGGGCCCAGATACGCAGTATTTT.

The V gene is TRBV27, the J gene TRBJ2-3, with a tentative D call TRBD1 (5 bases). Germline loops: CDR1 MNHEY, CDR2 SMNVEV (reference sequence). Trimming left V 0 bases short and J 4 bases short, with 26 bases between. The CDR3 consists of 20 residues. The CDR3 spells CASSLSIPVWQPLGADTQYF. As DNA, the CDR3 is TGTGCCAGCAGTTTATCGATCCCCGTCTGGCAGCCATTAGGGGCAGATACGCAGTATTTT.

This sequence joins TRBV4-2 and TRBJ1-1, with D perhaps matching TRBD1 (5 bases). The germline V and J ends were trimmed by 4 bases and 4 bases, with 19 bases remaining between them. Germline values: CDR1 LGHNA, CDR2 YNFKEQ. This CDR3 region has 16 residues. This CDR3 is CASSLPGGRVGTEAFF. The CDR3 DNA reads as TGTGCCAGCAGCCTCCCGGGGGGACGGGTGGGCACTGAAGCTTTCTTT.

The gene calls are TRBV11-1 and TRBJ1-1, with 8 bases that match TRBD1. This CDR3 contains 15 residues. Trimming took 5 bases from V and 5 from J; bases not matched to a gene: 10. Germline CDR1 is SGHAT and CDR2 is FQDESV (reference sequence). CDR3 region: CASSVRRTGLTEAFF. CDR3 nucleotides: TGTGCCAGCAGCGTCCGAAGGACAGGGCTAACTGAAGCTTTCTTT.

The chain joins TRBV7-9 to TRBJ2-3; a weak D match, TRBD2 (5 bases). The CDR3 extends over 12 amino acids. Germline CDR1 is SEHNR and CDR2 is FQNEAQ (reference sequence). Trimming left V 7 bases short and J 4 bases short, with 9 bases between. The CDR3 loop reads CASTSSADTQYF. The CDR3 DNA follows: TGTGCCAGCACCAGTAGCGCAGATACGCAGTATTTT.

As for this clone: An end of the junction differs from the germline gene, which may be a read error. This sequence joins TRBV28 and TRBJ1-1, with TRBD1 as a possible D gene (6 bases). Per germline, CDR1 MDHEN and CDR2 SYDVKM. The CDR3 has 13 amino acids. This chain's CDR3 is CASSLTGNTEVFF. The DNA for the CDR3 is TGTGCCAGCAGTTTAACAGGGAACACTGAAGTTTTCTTT.

The V call is TRBV9, the J call TRBJ2-3; 10 nucleotides match TRBD2. Germline loops: CDR1 SGDLS, CDR2 YYNGEE. CDR3 length: 17 amino acids. The trim removed 0 bases at V and 4 bases at J, leaving 8 bases unmatched. The CDR3 DNA is TGTGCCAGCAGCGTAGAACCTAGCGGGGGTGAGGCAGATACGCAGTATTTT. As protein: CASSVEPSGGEADTQYF.

The V call is TRBV7-9, the J call TRBJ2-2; TRBD1 aligns across 7 bases. V lost 4 bases and J lost 1; bases outside the gene matches: 6. CDR1 and CDR2 from the germline V gene are SEHNR and FQNEAQ (reference sequence). The CDR3 is 16 amino acids. This chain's CDR3 is CASSSRQGLNTGELFF. As DNA, the CDR3 is TGTGCCAGCAGCTCCCGACAGGGCCTGAACACCGGGGAGCTGTTTTTT.

The J gene is TRBJ2-3, the V gene TRBV2; 7 bases align to TRBD1. This CDR3 is built from 15 residues. The V segment lost 5 bases and the J segment 2 bases; nucleotides outside the gene matches: 7. The germline CDR1 and CDR2 sequences are SNHLY and FYNNEI. The CDR3 sequence: CASSQRTGSTDTQYF. In nucleotides, the CDR3 is TGTGCCAGCAGTCAGAGGACAGGTTCCACAGATACGCAGTATTTT.

V usage is TRBV9 and J usage is TRBJ1-4, with 8 bases identical to TRBD1. Germline V CDR1 and CDR2: SGDLS, YYNGEE. The length of the CDR3 is 16 residues. Trimming cost V 0 bases and J 3 bases; bases outside gene matches: 4. The CDR3 region has the DNA TGTGCCAGCAGCGTAGGGACAGGGTGGGCTAATGAAAAACTGTTTTTT. It specifies CASSVGTGWANEKLFF.